Below are 30 T cell receptor beta chains sequenced from a single sample in a study of cytomegalovirus exposure and HLA in healthy donors. This table comes from immunoSEQ multiplex PCR, and its TCRdb copy is limited to in-frame clones, with some not included. The sample holds tens of thousands of clones; approximately 95% are singletons and the top ten take about 7%. Sequencing used PBMCs. Receptors originate from a woman between 18 and 29 years old in good health and CMV-seropositive.

The chain joins TRBV6-5 to TRBJ1-2; D is possibly TRBD1 (6 bases). V was pared by 9 bases and J by 2 bases, with 16 bases between. Germline lookup yields CDR1 MNHEY and CDR2 SVGAGI. CDR3 size: 14 residues. The chain's CDR3 is CASMRRTANYGYTF. Written as DNA, the CDR3 is TGTGCCAGTATGAGGAGGACAGCCAACTATGGCTACACCTTC.

V gene TRBV2 combines with J gene TRBJ2-3; 8 nucleotides agree with TRBD2. V was clipped by 0 bases and J by 3 bases; unmatched bases: 17. CDR1 SNHLY and CDR2 FYNNEI come from the germline V gene. This CDR3 spans 20 amino acids. The CDR3 is CASSEARGDVMREKTDTQYF. For the CDR3, the DNA is TGTGCCAGCAGTGAAGCGCGGGGGGATGTTATGCGGGAGAAAACAGATACGCAGTATTTT.

This chain links TRBV7-2 with TRBJ2-7, with D perhaps TRBD1 (6 bases). The CDR3 sequence is 13 residues long. Trimming pared 5 bases from V and 3 bases from J, leaving 11 bases between. The germline CDR1 and CDR2 sequences are SGHTA and FQGNSA. The DNA of the CDR3 is TGTGCCAGCAGCCCCCCAGGGGTCTACGAGCAGTACTTC. This translates into CASSPPGVYEQYF.

This clone was seen once. The chain links TRBV30 to TRBJ1-5; no reliable D call. V lost 0 bases, J lost 5 bases, and 17 bases lay in between. CDR1 and CDR2 from the germline V gene are GTSNPN and SVGIG (reference sequence). CDR3 length: 16 amino acids. CDR3 in DNA: TGTGCCTGGAGTGTACCCGGGCCCCCCGGGGATCAGCCCCAGCATTTT. Its protein product is CAWSVPGPPGDQPQHF.

CDR3 sequence (DNA): TGTGCCATCAGTGACAGGGAGGCGGGGAGGAACACCGGGGAGCTGTTTTTT. Amino acids: CAISDREAGRNTGELFF. This chain links TRBV10-3 with TRBJ2-2; D perhaps matches TRBD2 (6 bases). This CDR3 region has 17 residues. Germline lookup yields CDR1 ENHRY and CDR2 SYGVKD. The V gene lost 3 bases and the J gene lost 1 base, with 15 bases spanning the gap.

This clone has only one observation. V gene TRBV27 combines with J gene TRBJ1-4, with D unclear. This CDR3 has 17 residues. V dropped 1 base and J dropped 6 bases, with 18 bases sitting between them. From germline, CDR1 is MNHEY and CDR2 SMNVEV (reference sequence). The CDR3 coding sequence is TGTGCCAGCAGTTTATTAGGAGAGGGAATGGCGGATGAAAAACTGTTTTTT. It specifies CASSLLGEGMADEKLFF.

The chain combines TRBV7-2 with TRBJ2-1; 11 bases are a match to TRBD2. V gave up 5 bases and J gave up 6 bases; unmatched junction bases: 12. Germline values: CDR1 SGHTA, CDR2 FQGNSA. The CDR3 is 17 residues long. Here the CDR3 reads CASSQLRSSGRSNEQFF. CDR3 nucleotides: TGTGCCAGCAGCCAACTTAGGTCTAGCGGGAGGTCCAATGAGCAGTTCTTC.

The chain recombines TRBV5-1 with TRBJ2-7; 12 bases agree with TRBD2. CDR1 is SGHRS, CDR2 YFSETQ, per germline. This CDR3 is built from 15 residues. Trimming cost V 0 bases and J 9 bases; bases outside gene matches: 7. The CDR3 DNA sequence: TGCGCCAGCAGCTTGGGACTAGCGGGAGAAATACGGCAGTACTTC. Its translation is CASSLGLAGEIRQYF.

This chain uses TRBV5-4 with TRBJ1-1; the match to TRBD1 covers 8 bases. The CDR3 is 14 residues long. CDR1 SGHNT and CDR2 YYREEE come from the germline V gene (reference sequence). The V gene end was trimmed by 5 bases and the J gene end by 1 base; junction bases not matched to a gene: 4. DNA of the CDR3: TGTGCCAGCAGTTATGACAGGGGGAACACTGAAGCTTTCTTT. It is translated as CASSYDRGNTEAFF.

The chain is built from TRBV19 and TRBJ2-1; 9 nucleotides line up with TRBD2. With 5 bases clipped from V and 10 bases from J, the junction kept 6 bases outside the gene matches. The CDR3 loop spans 13 amino acids. The germline V gene encodes CDR1 LNHDA and CDR2 SQIVND (reference sequence). CDR3 region: CASSLLAGREQFF. The CDR3 DNA reads as TGTGCCAGTAGTTTACTAGCGGGCCGGGAGCAGTTCTTC.

The chain is built from TRBV7-8 and TRBJ2-5; the match to TRBD1 covers 7 bases. The CDR3 contains 14 residues. Germline trimming cut 3 bases from V and 1 base from J; bases unmatched to any gene: 2. CDR1 is SGHVS and CDR2 is FQNEAQ in the germline V gene. The CDR3 region is CASSFDRVQETQYF. Written as DNA, the CDR3 is TGTGCCAGCAGCTTTGACAGGGTCCAAGAGACCCAGTACTTC. The full variable domain, rest sourced from reference TRBV7-8 and TRBJ2-5, is GAGVSQSPRYKVAKRGQDVALRCDPISGHVSLFWYQQALGQGPEFLTYFQNEAQLDKSGLPSDRFFAERPEGSVSTLKIQRTQQEDSAVYLCASSFDRVQETQYFGPGTRLLVL.

The chain combines TRBV2 with TRBJ2-5; the match to TRBD2 covers 8 bases. Germline-derived CDR1 and CDR2 are SNHLY and FYNNEI. Losses at the gene ends were 5 bases for V and 7 bases for J; bases not matched to a gene: 15. The CDR3 loop spans 16 amino acids. CDR3 sequence: CASSLRGGRTVTTQYF. The CDR3 DNA sequence: TGTGCCAGCAGTTTGAGGGGCGGGAGGACCGTAACGACCCAGTACTTC.

About this clone: This sample also contains other DNA sequences that code for the same CDR3. V gene TRBV6-5 combines with J gene TRBJ2-2; TRBD2 agrees at 10 bases. Germline loops: CDR1 MNHEY, CDR2 SVGAGI. V lost 3 bases, J lost 6 bases, and 4 bases stayed unmatched. This CDR3 is 15 amino acids long. CDR3 amino acids: CASSYGAGGPGELFF. In nucleotides, the CDR3 is TGTGCCAGCAGTTATGGAGCGGGAGGGCCCGGGGAGCTGTTTTTT.

The rearrangement uses TRBV28 and TRBJ1-2; TRBD1 agrees at 7 bases. The CDR3 has 14 residues. Germline CDR1 and CDR2: MDHEN and SYDVKM. The trim removed 10 bases at V and 7 bases at J, leaving 15 bases unmatched. The CDR3 loop is CATLQTGPLGGYTF. As DNA, the CDR3 is TGTGCCACACTTCAGACAGGGCCTTTGGGTGGCTACACCTTC.

This chain links TRBV30 with TRBJ2-1; TRBD1 aligns across 9 bases. Per germline, CDR1 GTSNPN and CDR2 SVGIG (reference sequence). The trim removed 1 base at V and 7 bases at J, leaving 2 bases unmatched. The CDR3 spans 13 residues. The CDR3 DNA reads as TGTGCCTGGAGTGCCGGGACAGGGAATGAGCAGTTCTTC. It specifies CAWSAGTGNEQFF.

The V and J genes are TRBV27 and TRBJ2-3; TRBD2 agrees at 8 bases. The CDR3 totals 17 residues. CDR1 MNHEY and CDR2 SMNVEV come from the germline V gene (reference sequence). After removal of 7 bases from V and 4 bases from J, the junction contained 16 bases not matched to a gene. The CDR3 is CASNKTPPGGRADTQYF. DNA of the CDR3: TGTGCCAGCAACAAAACACCACCGGGGGGGCGTGCAGATACGCAGTATTTT.

The J gene is TRBJ1-4, the V gene TRBV6-1; D unresolved. The germline CDR1 and CDR2 sequences are MNHNS and SASEGT. The CDR3 totals 12 residues. Trimming removed 2 bases from V and 6 bases from J, with 4 bases in between. The CDR3 sequence is CASSERDEKLFF. CDR3 nucleotides: TGTGCCAGCAGTGAACGGGATGAAAAACTGTTTTTT.

The chain recombines TRBV19 with TRBJ1-6, with TRBD1 matching over 7 bases. J gave up 7 bases and V 0 bases, and 3 bases lay outside the gene matches. The CDR3 runs to 15 residues. Germline loops: CDR1 LNHDA, CDR2 SQIVND (reference sequence). The CDR3 sequence: CASSIEQGQNSPLHF. CDR3 coding DNA: TGTGCCAGTAGTATAGAACAGGGACAGAATTCACCCCTCCACTTT.

The chain has TRBV6-1 and TRBJ2-7; weak D call: TRBD2 (6 bases). The V end was cut by 3 bases, the J end by 7 bases, with 19 bases between. This CDR3 spans 15 amino acids. Germline V CDR1 and CDR2: MNHNS, SASEGT. The CDR3 bases are TGTGCCAGCAGTGACGTTTTGGGGACTCCGGAGGAGCAGTACTTC. Translating it yields CASSDVLGTPEEQYF.

The V and J genes are TRBV28 and TRBJ2-2, with a possible D match to TRBD1 (6 bases). In germline, CDR1 is MDHEN, CDR2 SYDVKM. The CDR3 is 15 amino acids. Trimming took 0 bases from V and 3 from J, leaving 8 bases between them. CDR3 amino acids: CASSLWGHYTGELFF. The CDR3 DNA follows: TGTGCCAGCAGTTTATGGGGACACTACACCGGGGAGCTGTTTTTT.

The chain uses TRBV19 and TRBJ1-4; TRBD1 is a possible D gene (6 bases). CDR3 length equals 15 residues. CDR1 LNHDA and CDR2 SQIVND come from the germline V gene (reference sequence). Trimming left V 3 bases short and J 9 bases short, with 17 bases between. CDR3: CASSIGGDTGKKLFF. The CDR3 nucleotides read TGTGCCAGTAGTATTGGTGGGGATACAGGGAAAAAACTGTTTTTT. The full variable domain, its missing parts supplied by reference TRBV19 and TRBJ1-4, is DGGITQSPKYLFRKEGQNVTLSCEQNLNHDAMYWYRQDPGQGLRLIYYSQIVNDFQKGDIAEGYSVSREKKESFPLTVTSAQKNPTAFYLCASSIGGDTGKKLFFGSGTQLSVL.

V gene TRBV9 combines with J gene TRBJ2-3, with 10 positions matching TRBD2. Germline V gene lookup returns CDR1 SGDLS and CDR2 YYNGEE. The CDR3 spans 15 residues. The trim removed 3 bases at V and 5 bases at J, leaving 6 bases unmatched. CDR3 loop: CASSEGSGGGDTQYF. CDR3 nucleotides: TGTGCCAGCAGCGAGGGGAGCGGGGGGGGAGATACGCAGTATTTT.

This clone was found once. This chain connects TRBV19 to TRBJ2-7; the match to TRBD2 covers 7 bases. The CDR3 consists of 14 residues. The germline V gene encodes CDR1 LNHDA and CDR2 SQIVND (reference sequence). V was clipped by 4 bases and J by 4 bases; unmatched bases: 7. CDR3 in amino acids: CASSRKPGLYEQYF. CDR3 DNA: TGTGCCAGTAGTAGAAAACCGGGACTATACGAGCAGTACTTC.

The chain is built from TRBV27 and TRBJ1-1; D not certain. Germline V gene data show CDR1 as MNHEY and CDR2 as SMNVEV (reference sequence). The CDR3 is made up of 15 amino acids. Trimming cost V 1 base and J 0 bases, with 9 bases left between them. CDR3 coding DNA: TGTGCCAGCAGTTTATTTATGCACATGAACACTGAAGCTTTCTTT. Translation: CASSLFMHMNTEAFF.

The rearrangement uses TRBV19 and TRBJ1-1; possibly TRBD1 for D (5 bases). Germline CDR1 and CDR2: LNHDA and SQIVND (reference sequence). The CDR3 is 14 residues long. Trimming pared 3 bases from V and 6 bases from J, leaving 14 bases between. CDR3 in amino acids: CASSISRGRSEAFF. The CDR3 bases are TGTGCCAGTAGTATCAGCCGGGGGAGGTCTGAAGCTTTCTTT.

V usage is TRBV5-1 and J usage is TRBJ1-2, with 8 positions matching TRBD1. Germline V CDR1 and CDR2: SGHRS, YFSETQ. The CDR3 is 16 residues long. J was trimmed by 1 base and V by 0 bases; bases with no gene match: 5. Written as DNA, the CDR3 is TGCGCCAGCAGCTTGGGTGGGACAGGAGGTAACTATGGCTACACCTTC. This codes for CASSLGGTGGNYGYTF.

The chain couples TRBV7-9 to TRBJ2-7; maybe TRBD1 (5 bases). Germline V gene sequence: CDR1 SEHNR, CDR2 FQNEAQ (reference sequence). Trimming pared 1 base from V and 6 bases from J, leaving 13 bases between. The CDR3 spans 14 residues. CDR3 DNA: TGTGCCAGCAGCTTAGTGGTGTCCAGGGCCGAGCAGTACTTC. It encodes CASSLVVSRAEQYF.

This clone showed up just once. The genes are TRBV5-1 and TRBJ2-3; no firm D call. V dropped 0 bases and J dropped 0 bases, with 8 bases sitting between them. Germline CDR1 and CDR2: SGHRS and YFSETQ. This CDR3 is 15 amino acids long. The CDR3 protein is CASSLDTGSTDTQYF. The CDR3 nucleotides are TGCGCCAGCAGCTTGGATACCGGTAGCACAGATACGCAGTATTTT.

V is TRBV6-6 and J is TRBJ2-1; 9 bases agree with TRBD2. The CDR3 is 15 amino acids. Germline CDR1 reads MNHNY; CDR2 reads SVGAGI (reference sequence). V lost 5 bases and J lost 2; bases outside the gene matches: 4. The CDR3 DNA follows: TGTGCCAGCAGTCATAGCGGGAGCGCCTACAATGAGCAGTTCTTC. It translates to CASSHSGSAYNEQFF.

This chain's CDR3 is CSVITGFQGTEAFF. CDR3 DNA sequence: TGCAGCGTTATAACAGGGTTCCAGGGCACTGAAGCTTTCTTT. This chain connects TRBV29-1 to TRBJ1-1; the D gene is possibly TRBD1 (6 bases). The CDR3 covers 14 residues. V shed 5 bases and J shed 4 bases, with 17 bases lying between them. Germline assignment: CDR1 SQVTM and CDR2 ANQGSEA.